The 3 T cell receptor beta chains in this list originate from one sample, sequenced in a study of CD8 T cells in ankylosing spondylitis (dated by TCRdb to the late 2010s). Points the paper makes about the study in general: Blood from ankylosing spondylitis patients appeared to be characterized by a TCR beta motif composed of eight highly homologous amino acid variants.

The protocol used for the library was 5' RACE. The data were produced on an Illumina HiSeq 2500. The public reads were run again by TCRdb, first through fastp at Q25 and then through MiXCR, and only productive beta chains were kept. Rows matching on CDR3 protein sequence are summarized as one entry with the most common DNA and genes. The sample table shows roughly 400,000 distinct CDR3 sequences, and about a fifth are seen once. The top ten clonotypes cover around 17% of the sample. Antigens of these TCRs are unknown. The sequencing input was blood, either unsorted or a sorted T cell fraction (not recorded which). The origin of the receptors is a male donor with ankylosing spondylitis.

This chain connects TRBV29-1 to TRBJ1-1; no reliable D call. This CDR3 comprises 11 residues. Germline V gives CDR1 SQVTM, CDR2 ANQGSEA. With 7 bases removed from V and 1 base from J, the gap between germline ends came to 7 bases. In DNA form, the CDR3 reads TGCAGCGGTTTACAGAACACTGAAGCTTTCTTT. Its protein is CSGLQNTEAFF. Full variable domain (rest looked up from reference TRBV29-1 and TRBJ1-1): SAVISQKPSRDICQRGTSLTIQCQVDSQVTMMFWYRQQPGQSLTLIATANQGSEATYESGFVIDKFPISRPNLTFSTLTVSNMSPEDSSIYLCSGLQNTEAFFGQGTRLTVV.

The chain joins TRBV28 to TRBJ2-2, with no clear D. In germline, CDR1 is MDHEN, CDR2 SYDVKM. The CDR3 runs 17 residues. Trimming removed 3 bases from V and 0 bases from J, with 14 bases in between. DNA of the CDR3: TGTGCCAGCAGTTTTACGGGCGGAGACCCGAACACCGGGGAGCTGTTTTTT. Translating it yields CASSFTGGDPNTGELFF.

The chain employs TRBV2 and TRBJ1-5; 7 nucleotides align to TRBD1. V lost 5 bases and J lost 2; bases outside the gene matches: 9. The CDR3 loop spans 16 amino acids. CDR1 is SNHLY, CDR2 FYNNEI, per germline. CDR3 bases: TGTGCCAGCAGTCCCTTAGGGGGCAGCGGCAATCAGCCCCAGCATTTT. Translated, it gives CASSPLGGSGNQPQHF.